Following are 12 T cell receptor beta chains from one sample sequenced in a study of T cell changes during pregnancy in multiple sclerosis. The method was immunoSEQ multiplex PCR; TCRdb's version includes in-frame clones alone and lacks a portion of them. The data contain some 54,000 clones, roughly 94% of them seen just once; the ten biggest clones take up approximately 3.5%. The specimen was CD8+ T cells from peripheral blood mononuclear cells, collected in the third trimester of pregnancy. The receptors shown here come from a female donor with multiple sclerosis, enrolled in a pregnancy study.

The V call is TRBV19, the J call TRBJ2-7; tentative D call: TRBD2 (6 bases). The germline V gene has CDR1 LNHDA and CDR2 SQIVND (reference sequence). Between the trimmed V and J ends, which lost 3 bases and 3 bases, there was a span of 12 bases. This CDR3 comprises 14 residues. CDR3 bases: TGTGCCAGTAGTATGGGGCGGGGACTCTACGAGCAGTACTTC. Protein sequence: CASSMGRGLYEQYF.

The chain combines TRBV4-1 with TRBJ2-1; 9 bases align to TRBD2. Germline V gene lookup returns CDR1 MGHRA and CDR2 YSYEKL. The V segment lost 4 bases and the J segment 0 bases; nucleotides outside the gene matches: 7. This CDR3 is built from 17 residues. The DNA for the CDR3 is TGCGCCAGCAGCCCGGACTATAGCGGGAGCTCCTACAATGAGCAGTTCTTC. It yields the protein CASSPDYSGSSYNEQFF.

V usage is TRBV5-6 and J usage is TRBJ2-7; TRBD2 agrees at 10 bases. Trimming removed 1 base from V and 4 bases from J; junction bases left unmatched: 5. The length of the CDR3 is 15 residues. Germline V gene sequence: CDR1 SGHDT, CDR2 YYEEEE. The CDR3 DNA reads as TGTGCCAGCAGCTTGACAATTAGCGGGAGGTACGAGCAGTACTTC. Encoded protein: CASSLTISGRYEQYF. The full variable domain, in which reference TRBV5-6 and TRBJ2-7 provide the parts outside the CDR3, is DAGVTQSPTHLIKTRGQQVTLRCSPKSGHDTVSWYQQALGQGPQFIFQYYEEEERQRGNFPDRFSGHQFPNYSSELNVNALLLGDSALYLCASSLTISGRYEQYFGPGTRLTVT.

CDR3 residues: CASSSKTNQETQYF. The CDR3 nucleotides are TGTGCCAGCAGCTCAAAAACTAATCAAGAGACCCAGTACTTC. The chain carries TRBV7-9 and TRBJ2-5; D is unclear. In germline, CDR1 is SEHNR, CDR2 FQNEAQ (reference sequence). The V gene lost 4 bases and the J gene lost 2 bases, with 11 bases spanning the gap. This CDR3 spans 14 amino acids.

This clone appeared a single time. The V and J genes are TRBV27 and TRBJ1-5; weak D call: TRBD1 (6 bases). The V gene's germline CDR1 is MNHEY and CDR2 SMNVEV (reference sequence). Trimming shortened V by 6 bases and J by 1 base, and 10 bases separated the two germline ends. The CDR3 contains 14 residues. The CDR3 DNA reads as TGTGCCAGCAGACAGGGCTCGAGCAATCAGCCCCAGCATTTT. It translates to CASRQGSSNQPQHF.

The V call is TRBV6-1, the J call TRBJ1-5, with D unresolved. The CDR3 spans 16 residues. CDR1 is MNHNS and CDR2 is SASEGT in the germline V gene. V was pared by 3 bases and J by 2 bases, with 14 bases between. CDR3 residues: CASSDSRLGGNQPQHF. In DNA, the CDR3 is TGTGCCAGCAGTGATTCTCGGCTAGGAGGCAATCAGCCCCAGCATTTT.

V gene TRBV7-9 combines with J gene TRBJ2-3, with 7 bases matching TRBD2. The germline CDR1 and CDR2 sequences are SEHNR and FQNEAQ (reference sequence). The CDR3 length is 16 residues. With 3 bases clipped from V and 6 bases from J, the junction kept 12 bases outside the gene matches. The CDR3 DNA is TGTGCCAGCAGCTTCCCGACTAGCCTAAACGGTGATACGCAGTATTTT. It yields the protein CASSFPTSLNGDTQYF.

The chain links TRBV6-1 to TRBJ1-1, with D possibly matching TRBD1 (5 bases). CDR3 length: 14 amino acids. Trimming pared 3 bases from V and 5 bases from J, leaving 13 bases between. Germline-derived CDR1 and CDR2 are MNHNS and SASEGT. The CDR3 reads CASSDGDSPTEAFF. The CDR3 DNA reads as TGTGCCAGCAGTGACGGGGACTCGCCTACTGAAGCTTTCTTT.

This sequence joins TRBV27 and TRBJ2-3, with TRBD1 matching over 7 bases. The junction had 4 bases not matched to a gene; V was cut back by 5 bases and J by 2 bases. CDR1 is MNHEY, CDR2 SMNVEV, per germline (reference sequence). The CDR3 length is 14 residues. CDR3 DNA: TGTGCCAGCAGTGCAGGGACAGCCACAGATACGCAGTATTTT. Amino acid sequence: CASSAGTATDTQYF.

This chain joins TRBV29-1 and TRBJ2-7, with D perhaps matching TRBD1 (5 bases). The germline gives CDR1 SQVTM, CDR2 ANQGSEA. The CDR3 contains 12 residues. V was shortened by 4 bases and J by 3 bases, with 10 bases between the two germline ends. Written as DNA, the CDR3 is TGCAGCGTTGCAGGGATGGGCTACGAGCAGTACTTC. Protein product: CSVAGMGYEQYF.

This CDR3 is CASSLGQVNTGELFF. CDR3 sequence (DNA): TGTGCCAGCAGCCTAGGACAGGTGAACACCGGGGAGCTGTTTTTT. This chain uses TRBV7-9 with TRBJ2-2; 7 bases agree with TRBD1. The V gene end was trimmed by 5 bases and the J gene end by 1 base; junction bases not matched to a gene: 4. This CDR3 contains 15 residues. Germline lookup yields CDR1 SEHNR and CDR2 FQNEAQ (reference sequence).

The chain combines TRBV5-6 with TRBJ2-1; TRBD2 matches 9 bases. The CDR3 covers 16 residues. The V and J ends lost 4 bases and 0 bases, in that order; junction bases with no gene match: 5. Germline V CDR1 and CDR2: SGHDT, YYEEEE. CDR3 in amino acids: CASSPVAGDSYNEQFF. In nucleotides, the CDR3 is TGTGCCAGCAGCCCGGTAGCGGGAGACTCCTACAATGAGCAGTTCTTC.